The clone carrying this TCR beta chain was observed many times. The sample belongs to a study of T cells in Graves' hyperthyroidism and ophthalmopathy. From RNA transcripts, TCR beta CDR3 regions were amplified. The HTBI primer set drove a first-round RT-PCR of the TCR CDR3. TCRdb re-derived calls from the multiplex PCR reads in MiXCR, one entry per CDR3 protein. The sample consists of 650,000 to 750,000 distinct CDR3 sequences, 12% to 15% of them appearing once. This CDR3 is built from 13 residues. V lost 3 bases and J 9 bases, leaving 12 bases between the germline ends. Germline V lookup: CDR1 SGHAT, CDR2 FQNNGV.

Material for sequencing was blood. The TCR was taken from a woman aged 18-35 years with Graves' hyperthyroidism. This rearrangement joins TRBV11-2 to TRBJ2-1; either TRBD1 or TRBD2 may supply D (5 bases each). The CDR3 DNA sequence: TGTGCCAGCAGCTTCTTTTCGAGGGGTGAGCAGTTCTTC. Its protein product is CASSFFSRGEQFF.